The present TCR beta chain was sequenced within a study of control samples from healthy donors and cancer patients. The protocol was immunoSEQ multiplex PCR, while the TCRdb copy is restricted to in-frame clones and leaves out a portion. Of about 120,000 clones listed, about 88% were seen once; the top ten hold under 2.5%. CDR3 length: 16 amino acids. The germline V gene has CDR1 SGDLS and CDR2 YYNGEE. The V segment lost 0 bases and the J segment 4 bases; nucleotides outside the gene matches: 6. V and J are TRBV9 and TRBJ1-4, with 7 bases matching TRBD1. Source material: blood. The sequence was collected from a woman aged 70 to 79 in good health. In DNA, the CDR3 is TGTGCCAGCAGCGTAGGGGCAGGGGGATTTAATGAAAAACTGTTTTTT. Translation: CASSVGAGGFNEKLFF. Using reference TRBV9 and TRBJ1-4 for the parts outside the CDR3, the full variable domain is DSGVTQTPKHLITATGQRVTLRCSPRSGDLSVYWYQQSLDQGLQFLIQYYNGEERAKGNILERFSAQQFPDLHSELNLSSLELGDSALYFCASSVGAGGFNEKLFFGSGTQLSVL.